Listed here are 4 T cell receptor beta chains from one sample, sequenced in a study of cytomegalovirus exposure and HLA in healthy donors. PCR employed 60 Vbeta and 13 Jbeta primers. TCRdb keeps only in-frame clones here, not all; method: immunoSEQ multiplex PCR. The table records some 140,000 clones, approximately 80% of them present only once. Source material: PBMCs. These TCRs come from a young man in good health and CMV-seronegative.

The rearrangement uses TRBV28 and TRBJ2-1, with 7 bases that match TRBD2. V shed 6 bases and J 5 bases; nucleotides not matched to a gene: 10. The CDR3 extends over 15 amino acids. Germline V gene sequence: CDR1 MDHEN, CDR2 SYDVKM. The CDR3 region is CASSPRLAENNEQFF. CDR3 coding DNA: TGTGCCAGCAGCCCTCGGCTAGCGGAGAACAATGAGCAGTTCTTC.

The rearrangement links TRBV5-1 to TRBJ1-1, with TRBD1 identical over 8 bases. The CDR3 runs 15 residues. The V gene's germline CDR1 is SGHRS and CDR2 YFSETQ. J lost 2 bases, V lost 9 bases, and 12 bases had no gene match. This CDR3 is CATRIPGQANTEAFF. In DNA form, the CDR3 reads TGCGCCACCCGGATTCCGGGACAGGCAAACACTGAAGCTTTCTTT.

This chain links TRBV27 with TRBJ2-7; D may be TRBD1 (5 bases). CDR3 length: 13 residues. Germline V gene lookup returns CDR1 MNHEY and CDR2 SMNVEV (reference sequence). The V gene lost 3 bases and the J gene lost 6 bases, with 12 bases spanning the gap. This CDR3 is CASSLPLGREQYF. CDR3 DNA sequence: TGTGCCAGCAGTTTGCCTTTGGGGCGCGAGCAGTACTTC.

This sequence joins TRBV5-1 and TRBJ1-4; 7 bases fit TRBD1. CDR3 length equals 14 residues. With V trimmed by 4 bases and J by 4 bases, 4 bases remained unmatched. Germline loops: CDR1 SGHRS, CDR2 YFSETQ. The DNA for the CDR3 is TGCGCCAGCAGCCGGACAGGAAGTAATGAAAAACTGTTTTTT. Translation gives CASSRTGSNEKLFF.